The 5 T cell receptor beta chains below all came from one sample that was sequenced in a study of beta chain features in type 1 diabetes. The antigens for these receptors are not known. General study findings and limits: Type 1 diabetes patients had moderately but significantly shorter TCRB CDR3s in all four CD4+ subsets.

As every portion of the isolated RNA was reverse transcribed, the sequencing read expressed TCRB transcripts. Data came from immunoSEQ multiplex PCR; TCRdb stores just in-frame clones and leaves some out. Of tens of thousands of clones listed, roughly 41% are singletons. The sequenced sample consisted of Tregs from blood. These receptors were collected from a man aged 30 to 45 with type 1 diabetes.

This clone was observed once. The rearrangement links TRBV20-1 to TRBJ2-1; possibly TRBD2 for D (6 bases). The CDR3 covers 11 residues. The ends were cut back, 5 bases at V and 9 bases at J, with 11 bases in the middle. Germline V gene sequence: CDR1 DFQATT, CDR2 SNEGSKA (reference sequence). CDR3 in amino acids: CSASRGGEQFF. CDR3 coding DNA: TGCAGTGCTTCTCGGGGAGGTGAGCAGTTCTTC.

The chain uses TRBV7-8 and TRBJ2-2; no definite D call. Trimming left V 0 bases short and J 0 bases short, with 11 bases between. This CDR3 has 17 amino acids. From germline, CDR1 is SGHVS and CDR2 FQNEAQ. The CDR3 protein is CASSLARSAANTGELFF. DNA of the CDR3: TGTGCCAGCAGCTTAGCGAGGTCGGCTGCGAACACCGGGGAGCTGTTTTTT.

This clone was found a few times. The chain has TRBV6-5 and TRBJ2-2; TRBD2 is a possible D gene (5 bases). The CDR3 loop spans 14 amino acids. Germline lookup yields CDR1 MNHEY and CDR2 SVGAGI. Trimming removed 7 bases from V and 4 bases from J, with 13 bases in between. Written as DNA, the CDR3 is TGTGCCAGCAACCTAGCCCCAGGCACCGGGGAGCTGTTTTTT. This sequence encodes CASNLAPGTGELFF.

This rearrangement joins TRBV6-1 to TRBJ2-7; 7 bases match TRBD1. The ends lost 5 bases at V and 3 bases at J; junction bases unmatched: 10. The CDR3 runs 15 residues. Germline V CDR1 and CDR2: MNHNS, SASEGT. CDR3 sequence: CASSSPDRTNYEQYF. In DNA, the CDR3 is TGTGCCAGCAGTTCCCCGGACAGGACAAACTACGAGCAGTACTTC.

The CDR3 DNA follows: TGTGCCATCAGTGATCCAACCGGGACAGGGCTGGACGAGCAGTACTTC. Translation gives CAISDPTGTGLDEQYF. The chain has TRBV10-3 and TRBJ2-7; 9 bases fit TRBD1. This CDR3 has 16 amino acids. V shed 3 bases and J 5 bases; nucleotides not matched to a gene: 11. Germline values: CDR1 ENHRY, CDR2 SYGVKD.